This TCR beta chain was sequenced during a study of T-cell memory formation after mild COVID-19. Study background: TCR clusters were mostly donor specific.

There are 14 residues in the CDR3. Trimming cost V 4 bases and J 6 bases, with 12 bases left between them. Study outcomes and limitations: Certain responding clones were present in pre-infection memory, suggesting participation of cross-reactive memory. Whereas later expanders leaned CD4+, clones contracting day 15 to 85 showed a balanced CD4/CD8 makeup.

The sample holds a few counts of this clonotype. The antigen remains unidentified. Constant-segment primers and 5'RACE yielded cDNA libraries for TCR alpha and TCR beta, each carrying sample barcodes and UMIs. TCRdb analysed the 5' RACE reads with MiXCR anew, one entry per CDR3 protein. This sample has hundreds of thousands of distinct CDR3 sequences, with around 21% found just once. The sample comprised PBMCs or a T cell subset sorted from them (not recorded which). This receptor was obtained from an adult woman who had mild COVID-19 (a few samples of this study predate the infection). Cell type and time point are not known. The V and J genes are TRBV12-3 or TRBV12-4 and TRBJ2-2; the D gene is possibly TRBD1 (6 bases). This CDR3 is CASSWNRDSGELFF. In DNA, the CDR3 is TGTGCCAGCAGTTGGAACAGGGATTCCGGGGAGCTGTTTTTT.